This note documents a single T cell receptor (beta chain) sequence. Trimming took 5 bases from V and 6 from J, leaving 13 bases between them. The germline CDR1 and CDR2 sequences are SEHNR and FQNEAQ (reference sequence). The length of the CDR3 is 14 residues. The data were obtained in a study of shared clonotypes between healthy human individuals. Measured with immunoSEQ multiplex PCR; TCRdb has only the in-frame clones, and not every one. The sample records around 1.9 million clones, approximately 92% being singletons. As defined, naive CD8 cells were CD45RO-negative and positively selected for CCR7, with terminally differentiated effector memory CD45RA+ cells excluded.

The clonotype originates from a man younger than 35 in good health. Some clones in this sample may be carry-over from other donors' samples. Specimen: naive CD8+ T cells from PBMCs. This chain uses TRBV7-9 with TRBJ2-2, with D perhaps matching TRBD2 (6 bases). Written as DNA, the CDR3 is TGTGCCAGCAGCGTGGGACTCCGTGCCGGGGAGCTGTTTTTT. Translating it yields CASSVGLRAGELFF. Drawing the rest from reference TRBV7-9 and TRBJ2-2, the complete variable domain is DTGVSQNPRHKITKRGQNVTFRCDPISEHNRLYWYRQTLGQGPEFLTYFQNEAQLEKSRLLSDRFSAERPKGSFSTLEIQRTEQGDSAMYLCASSVGLRAGELFFGEGSRLTVL.